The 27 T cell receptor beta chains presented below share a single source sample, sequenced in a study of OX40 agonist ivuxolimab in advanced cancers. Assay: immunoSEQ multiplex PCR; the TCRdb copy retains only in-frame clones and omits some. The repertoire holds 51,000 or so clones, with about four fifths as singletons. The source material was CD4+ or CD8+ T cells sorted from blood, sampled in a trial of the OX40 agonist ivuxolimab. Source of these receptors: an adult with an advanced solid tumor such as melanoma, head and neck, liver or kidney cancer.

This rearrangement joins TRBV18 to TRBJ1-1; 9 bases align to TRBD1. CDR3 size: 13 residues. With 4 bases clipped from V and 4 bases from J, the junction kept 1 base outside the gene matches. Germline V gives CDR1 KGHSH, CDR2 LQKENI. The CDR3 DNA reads TGTGCCAGCTCACGGACAGGGGCCACTGAAGCTTTCTTT. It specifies CASSRTGATEAFF.

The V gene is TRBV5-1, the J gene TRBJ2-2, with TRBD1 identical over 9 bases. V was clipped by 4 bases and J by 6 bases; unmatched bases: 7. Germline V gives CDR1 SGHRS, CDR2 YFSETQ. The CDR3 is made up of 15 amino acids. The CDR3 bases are TGCGCCAGCAGCCCGGACAGGGGAGGTGCCGGGGAGCTGTTTTTT. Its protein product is CASSPDRGGAGELFF.

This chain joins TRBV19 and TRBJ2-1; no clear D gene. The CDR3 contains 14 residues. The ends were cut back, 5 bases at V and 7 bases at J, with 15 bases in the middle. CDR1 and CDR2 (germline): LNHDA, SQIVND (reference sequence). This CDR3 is CASSRVPTANEQFF. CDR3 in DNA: TGTGCCAGTAGTCGAGTCCCAACGGCTAATGAGCAGTTCTTC.

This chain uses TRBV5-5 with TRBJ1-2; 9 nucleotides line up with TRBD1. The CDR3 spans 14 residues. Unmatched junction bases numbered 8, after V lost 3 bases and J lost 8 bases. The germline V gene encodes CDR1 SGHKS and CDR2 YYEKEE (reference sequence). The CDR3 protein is CASSWDRAAEGYTF. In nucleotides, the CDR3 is TGTGCCAGCAGCTGGGACAGGGCCGCTGAAGGCTACACCTTC.

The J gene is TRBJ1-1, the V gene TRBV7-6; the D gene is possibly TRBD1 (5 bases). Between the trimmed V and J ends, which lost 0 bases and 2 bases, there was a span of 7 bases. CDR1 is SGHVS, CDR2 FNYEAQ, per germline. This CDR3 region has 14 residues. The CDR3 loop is CASSLATGNTEAFF. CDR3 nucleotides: TGTGCCAGCAGCTTAGCTACAGGTAACACTGAAGCTTTCTTT.

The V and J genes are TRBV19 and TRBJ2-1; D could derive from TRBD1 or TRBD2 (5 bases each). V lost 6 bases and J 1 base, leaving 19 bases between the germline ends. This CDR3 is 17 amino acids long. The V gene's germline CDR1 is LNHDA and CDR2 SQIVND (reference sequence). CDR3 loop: CASRGVSAKGSYNEQFF. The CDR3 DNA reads TGTGCCAGTAGGGGGGTGAGCGCAAAAGGATCCTACAATGAGCAGTTCTTC.

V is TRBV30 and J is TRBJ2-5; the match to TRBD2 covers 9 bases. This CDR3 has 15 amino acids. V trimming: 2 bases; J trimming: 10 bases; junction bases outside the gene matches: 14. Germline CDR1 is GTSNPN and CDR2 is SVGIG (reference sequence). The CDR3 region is CAWSSPQASGMGQYF. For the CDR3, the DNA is TGTGCCTGGAGTTCACCCCAAGCTAGCGGGATGGGCCAGTACTTC.

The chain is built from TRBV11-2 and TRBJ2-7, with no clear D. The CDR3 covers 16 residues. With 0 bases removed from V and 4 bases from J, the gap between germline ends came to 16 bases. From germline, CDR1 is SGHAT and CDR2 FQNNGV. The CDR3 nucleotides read TGTGCCAGCAGCTTAGATGGAGACGAGGTCCCGTACGAGCAGTACTTC. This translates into CASSLDGDEVPYEQYF. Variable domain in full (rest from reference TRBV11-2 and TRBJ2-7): EAGVAQSPRYKIIEKRQSVAFWCNPISGHATLYWYQQILGQGPKLLIQFQNNGVVDDSQLPKDRFSAERLKGVDSTLKIQPAKLEDSAVYLCASSLDGDEVPYEQYFGPGTRLTVT.

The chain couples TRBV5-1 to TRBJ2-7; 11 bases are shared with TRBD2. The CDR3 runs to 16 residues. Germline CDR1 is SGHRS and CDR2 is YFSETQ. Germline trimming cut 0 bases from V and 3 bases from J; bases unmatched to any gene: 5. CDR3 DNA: TGCGCCAGCAGCTTGGGGCTAGCGGGGGGTTACTACGAGCAGTACTTC. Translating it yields CASSLGLAGGYYEQYF.

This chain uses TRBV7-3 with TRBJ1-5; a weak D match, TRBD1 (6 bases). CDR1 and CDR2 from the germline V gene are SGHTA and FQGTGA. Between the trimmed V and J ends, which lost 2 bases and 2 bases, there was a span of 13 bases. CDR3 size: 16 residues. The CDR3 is CASSLAGRGGNQPQHF. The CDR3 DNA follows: TGTGCCAGCAGCTTAGCGGGCAGGGGAGGCAATCAGCCCCAGCATTTT.

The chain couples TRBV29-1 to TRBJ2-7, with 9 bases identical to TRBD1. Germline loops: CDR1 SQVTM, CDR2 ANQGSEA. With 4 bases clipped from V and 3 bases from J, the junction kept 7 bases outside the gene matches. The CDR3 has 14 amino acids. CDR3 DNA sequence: TGCAGCGTTGCCCGGACAGGGGCATTCTACGAGCAGTACTTC. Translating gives CSVARTGAFYEQYF.

This CDR3 is CASRQRTGESGAFF. CDR3 nucleotide sequence: TGTGCCAGCAGACAACGGACAGGGGAGAGTGGAGCTTTCTTT. The chain couples TRBV2 to TRBJ1-1; 9 bases are shared with TRBD1. The junction had 12 bases not matched to a gene; V was cut back by 6 bases and J by 10 bases. In germline, CDR1 is SNHLY, CDR2 FYNNEI. The CDR3 has 14 residues.

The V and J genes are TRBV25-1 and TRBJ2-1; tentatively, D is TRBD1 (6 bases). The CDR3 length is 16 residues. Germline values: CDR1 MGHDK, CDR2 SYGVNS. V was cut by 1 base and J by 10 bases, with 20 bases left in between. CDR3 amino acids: CASSESGQGPGGEQFF. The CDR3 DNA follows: TGTGCCAGCAGTGAATCGGGGCAGGGGCCTGGCGGGGAGCAGTTCTTC.

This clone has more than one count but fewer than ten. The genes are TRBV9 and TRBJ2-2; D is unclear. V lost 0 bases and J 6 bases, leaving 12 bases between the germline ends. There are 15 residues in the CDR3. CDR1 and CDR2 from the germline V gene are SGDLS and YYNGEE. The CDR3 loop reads CASSVGGYDPGELFF. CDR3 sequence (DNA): TGTGCCAGCAGCGTAGGGGGTTACGATCCCGGGGAGCTGTTTTTT. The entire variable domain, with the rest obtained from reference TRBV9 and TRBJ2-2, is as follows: DSGVTQTPKHLITATGQRVTLRCSPRSGDLSVYWYQQSLDQGLQFLIQYYNGEERAKGNILERFSAQQFPDLHSELNLSSLELGDSALYFCASSVGGYDPGELFFGEGSRLTVL.

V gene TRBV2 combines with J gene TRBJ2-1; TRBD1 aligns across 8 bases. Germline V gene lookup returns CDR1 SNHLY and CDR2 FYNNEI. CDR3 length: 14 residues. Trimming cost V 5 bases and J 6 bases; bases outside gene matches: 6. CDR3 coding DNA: TGTGCCAGCAGTAAAACCACAGGGGGCAATGAGCAGTTCTTC. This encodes CASSKTTGGNEQFF.

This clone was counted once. This CDR3 reads CASSLQRGNTEAFF. CDR3 coding DNA: TGCGCCAGCAGCCTCCAGAGGGGCAACACTGAAGCTTTCTTT. The rearrangement uses TRBV4-1 and TRBJ1-1, with TRBD1 as a possible D gene (5 bases). CDR3 size: 14 residues. V lost 4 bases, J lost 2 bases, and 11 bases lay in between. Germline lookup yields CDR1 MGHRA and CDR2 YSYEKL.

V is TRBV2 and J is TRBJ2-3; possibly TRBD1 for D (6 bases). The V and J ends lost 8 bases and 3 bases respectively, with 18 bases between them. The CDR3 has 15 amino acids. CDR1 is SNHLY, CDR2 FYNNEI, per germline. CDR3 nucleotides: TGTGCCAGCGGGTCCCCCGGGACAAGGACAGATACGCAGTATTTT. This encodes CASGSPGTRTDTQYF.

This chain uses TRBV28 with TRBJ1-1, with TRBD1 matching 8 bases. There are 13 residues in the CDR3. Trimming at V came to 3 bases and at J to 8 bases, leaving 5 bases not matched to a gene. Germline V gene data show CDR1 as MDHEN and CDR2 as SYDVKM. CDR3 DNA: TGTGCCAGCAGTTTGTGGGACAGGAACGAAGCTTTCTTT. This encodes CASSLWDRNEAFF.

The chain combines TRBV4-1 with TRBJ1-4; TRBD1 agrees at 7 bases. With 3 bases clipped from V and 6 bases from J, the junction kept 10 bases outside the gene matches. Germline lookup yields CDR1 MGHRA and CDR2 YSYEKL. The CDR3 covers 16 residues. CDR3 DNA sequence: TGCGCCAGCAGCCAGTTGTCCGGGCAGGGGGATGAAAAACTGTTTTTT. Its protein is CASSQLSGQGDEKLFF.

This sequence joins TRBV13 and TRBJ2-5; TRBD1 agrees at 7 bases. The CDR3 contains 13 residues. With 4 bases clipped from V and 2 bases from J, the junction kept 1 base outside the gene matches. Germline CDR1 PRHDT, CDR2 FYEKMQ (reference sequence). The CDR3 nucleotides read TGTGCCAGCAGCTCGGACAGGCAAGAGACCCAGTACTTC. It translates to CASSSDRQETQYF.

The CDR3 DNA follows: TGTGCCATCAGTAAGACTAGCGGGAGTGGCTCCTACAATGAGCAGTTCTTC. Translation: CAISKTSGSGSYNEQFF. The chain couples TRBV10-3 to TRBJ2-1; the match to TRBD2 covers 12 bases. Trimming cost V 5 bases and J 0 bases; bases outside gene matches: 5. The CDR3 runs to 17 residues. CDR1 and CDR2 (germline): ENHRY, SYGVKD.

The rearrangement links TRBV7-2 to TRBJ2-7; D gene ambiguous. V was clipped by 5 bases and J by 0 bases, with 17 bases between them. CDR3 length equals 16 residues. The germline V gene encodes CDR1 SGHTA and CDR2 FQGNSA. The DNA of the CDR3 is TGTGCCAGCAGCCCACGGATCAGAATTGACTCCTACGAGCAGTACTTC. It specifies CASSPRIRIDSYEQYF.

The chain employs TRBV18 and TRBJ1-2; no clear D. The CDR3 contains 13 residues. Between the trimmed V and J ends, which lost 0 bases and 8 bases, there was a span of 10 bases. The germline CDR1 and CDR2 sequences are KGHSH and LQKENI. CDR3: CASSPPSVVGYTF. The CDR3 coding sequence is TGTGCCAGCTCACCACCTTCAGTCGTAGGCTACACCTTC.

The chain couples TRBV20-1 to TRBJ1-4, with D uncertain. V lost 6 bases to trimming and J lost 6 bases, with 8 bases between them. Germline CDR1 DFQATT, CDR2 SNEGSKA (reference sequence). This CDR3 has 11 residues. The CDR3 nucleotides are TGCAGTGCCCCGGACTATGAAAAACTGTTTTTT. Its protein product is CSAPDYEKLFF.

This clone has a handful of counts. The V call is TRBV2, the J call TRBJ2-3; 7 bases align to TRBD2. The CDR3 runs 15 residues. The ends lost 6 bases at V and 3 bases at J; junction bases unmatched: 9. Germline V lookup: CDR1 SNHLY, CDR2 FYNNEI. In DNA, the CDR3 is TGTGCCAGCAGCCCGAGTGGCGGGAGTACAGATACGCAGTATTTT. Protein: CASSPSGGSTDTQYF.

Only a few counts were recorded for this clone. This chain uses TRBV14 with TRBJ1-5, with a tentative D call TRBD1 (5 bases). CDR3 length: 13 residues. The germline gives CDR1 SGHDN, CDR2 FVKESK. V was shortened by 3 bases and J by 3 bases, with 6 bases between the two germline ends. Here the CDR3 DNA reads TGTGCCAGCAGCCAGGGGGACAATCAGCCCCAGCATTTT. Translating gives CASSQGDNQPQHF.

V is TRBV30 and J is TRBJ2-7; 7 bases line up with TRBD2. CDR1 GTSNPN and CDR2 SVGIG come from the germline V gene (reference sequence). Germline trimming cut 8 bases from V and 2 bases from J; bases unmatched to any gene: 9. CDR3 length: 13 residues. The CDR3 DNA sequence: TGTGCCGTCCGGCGGGAGCGGACCTACGAGCAGTACTTC. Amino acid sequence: CAVRRERTYEQYF.